These 13 T cell receptor beta chains share one sample of origin, sequenced in a study of blood T cell repertoires in COVID-19. Sequenced by immunoSEQ multiplex PCR; TCRdb stores in-frame clones only, minus some. The sample lists about 210,000 clones; approximately 91% were seen once. The material sequenced was peripheral blood. Receptors were obtained from a young man with active or convalescent COVID-19.

The chain joins TRBV19 to TRBJ1-5, with 8 bases that match TRBD1. CDR3 length: 14 residues. Germline CDR1 reads LNHDA; CDR2 reads SQIVND (reference sequence). With 5 bases clipped from V and 6 bases from J, the junction kept 6 bases outside the gene matches. DNA for the CDR3: TGTGCCAGTAGTTGGCCAGGGGGCGGTCAGCCCCAGCATTTT. This encodes CASSWPGGGQPQHF.

This rearrangement joins TRBV5-4 to TRBJ2-7; TRBD1 aligns across 10 bases. Trimming at V came to 3 bases and at J to 7 bases, leaving 13 bases not matched to a gene. This CDR3 has 16 residues. The germline V gene encodes CDR1 SGHNT and CDR2 YYREEE (reference sequence). The CDR3 loop is CASSYTGTGVFREQYF. The CDR3 nucleotides are TGTGCCAGCAGCTATACCGGGACAGGGGTATTTCGGGAGCAGTACTTC.

The gene calls are TRBV27 and TRBJ1-6; D gene uncertain. This CDR3 is built from 14 residues. Trimming removed 2 bases from V and 11 bases from J, with 13 bases in between. CDR1 is MNHEY and CDR2 is SMNVEV in the germline V gene (reference sequence). This CDR3 is CASSLTSGFTPLHF. For the CDR3, the DNA is TGTGCCAGCAGTTTAACGTCGGGGTTCACACCCCTCCACTTT.

The chain uses TRBV27 and TRBJ2-1, with D tentatively TRBD1 (6 bases). Germline lookup yields CDR1 MNHEY and CDR2 SMNVEV (reference sequence). V gave up 4 bases and J gave up 3 bases, with 19 bases separating them. The length of the CDR3 is 17 residues. CDR3 sequence: CASSSRTDTRIYNEQFF. The CDR3 nucleotides read TGTGCCAGCAGTTCCAGGACAGACACCCGGATCTACAATGAGCAGTTCTTC.

The V call is TRBV3-1 (or the pseudogene TRBV3-2), the J call TRBJ2-1; D ambiguous. The V and J ends lost 4 bases and 5 bases respectively, with 3 bases between them. This CDR3 is 11 amino acids long. In germline, CDR1 is LGHDT, CDR2 YNNKEL (reference sequence). This CDR3 reads CASSRNNEQFF. The CDR3 nucleotides are TGTGCCAGCAGCCGTAACAATGAGCAGTTCTTC.

V and J are TRBV15 and TRBJ1-1, with D possibly matching TRBD1 (5 bases). V gave up 1 base and J gave up 7 bases, with 7 bases separating them. CDR1 is LNHNV and CDR2 is YYDKDF in the germline V gene (reference sequence). The length of the CDR3 is 12 residues. The CDR3 sequence is CATSRAGGEAFF. CDR3 nucleotide sequence: TGTGCCACCAGCAGAGCCGGGGGTGAAGCTTTCTTT.

The V call is TRBV7-2, the J call TRBJ1-1; D is unclear. The CDR3 is 11 residues long. Germline V CDR1 and CDR2: SGHTA, FQGNSA. V was cut by 4 bases and J by 11 bases, with 11 bases left in between. CDR3 protein: CASSWQDWAFF. The CDR3 DNA sequence: TGTGCCAGCAGCTGGCAGGATTGGGCTTTCTTT.

CDR3 DNA sequence: TGTGCCAGCAGCTTTAGGACTAGCGCCTACAATGAGCAGTTCTTC. Encoded protein: CASSFRTSAYNEQFF. The rearrangement uses TRBV11-2 and TRBJ2-1; 9 bases match TRBD2. V lost 3 bases and J lost 2; bases outside the gene matches: 2. Germline CDR1 is SGHAT and CDR2 is FQNNGV. The CDR3 is made up of 15 amino acids.

The chain carries TRBV10-3 and TRBJ2-7; perhaps TRBD1 as D (6 bases). Germline-derived CDR1 and CDR2 are ENHRY and SYGVKD. Between the trimmed V and J ends, which lost 0 bases and 3 bases, there was a span of 15 bases. This CDR3 is 16 amino acids long. The CDR3 DNA reads TGTGCCATCAGTGAGTCTCTCCCACAGGGCGACTACGAGCAGTACTTC. It codes for CAISESLPQGDYEQYF.

The gene calls are TRBV4-1 and TRBJ1-5, with a weak D call TRBD1 (6 bases). The V end was cut by 0 bases, the J end by 6 bases, with 12 bases between. Germline loops: CDR1 MGHRA, CDR2 YSYEKL. This CDR3 spans 15 amino acids. The CDR3 nucleotides are TGCGCCAGCAGCCAAGAAACTGGGGGCGGTCAGCCCCAGCATTTT. Translating it yields CASSQETGGGQPQHF.

This chain links TRBV11-3 with TRBJ2-3; 14 positions agree with TRBD2. J was trimmed by 6 bases and V by 5 bases; bases with no gene match: 10. There are 17 residues in the CDR3. Germline values: CDR1 SGHNT, CDR2 YENEEA. CDR3 amino acids: CASSEGLAGDELDTQYF. The CDR3 bases are TGTGCCAGCAGCGAGGGACTAGCGGGAGACGAGTTGGATACGCAGTATTTT.

The chain carries TRBV5-3 and TRBJ1-4, with TRBD1 matching over 10 bases. TRBV5-3 falls under the ORF class, with uncertain function. Trimming took 4 bases from V and 3 from J; bases not matched to a gene: 12. The CDR3 has 18 amino acids. The CDR3 loop reads CARSPGTGVKYANEKLFF. DNA of the CDR3: TGTGCCAGAAGCCCCGGGACAGGGGTTAAGTATGCTAATGAAAAACTGTTTTTT.

This rearrangement joins TRBV25-1 to TRBJ2-3; D gene unclear. The CDR3 is made up of 15 amino acids. V dropped 4 bases and J dropped 0 bases, with 11 bases sitting between them. CDR1 is MGHDK and CDR2 is SYGVNS in the germline V gene. The CDR3 is CASSGLEFSTDTQYF. In nucleotides, the CDR3 is TGTGCCAGCAGTGGACTGGAGTTTAGCACAGATACGCAGTATTTT.